This passage covers 26 T cell receptor beta chains from one sample sequenced in a study of OX40 agonist ivuxolimab in advanced cancers. Sequencing was performed with immunoSEQ multiplex PCR; in TCRdb, only in-frame clones are kept and a portion is missing. The sample has roughly 38,000 clones, more than 85% seen once. The input for sequencing was CD4+ or CD8+ T cells sorted from blood, taken in a trial of the OX40 agonist ivuxolimab. All receptors derive from an adult with an advanced solid tumor such as melanoma, head and neck, liver or kidney cancer.

The genes are TRBV4-2 and TRBJ2-7, with TRBD2 as a possible D gene (6 bases). Per the germline V gene, CDR1 is LGHNA and CDR2 is YNFKEQ. This CDR3 is built from 14 residues. Trimming took off 4 bases at V and 2 bases at J, with 12 bases between the two ends. As DNA, the CDR3 is TGTGCCAGCAGCCTGCGGGACGGCCCCTACGAGCAGTACTTC. Translated, it gives CASSLRDGPYEQYF.

The chain has TRBV6-1 and TRBJ2-7, with 7 bases identical to TRBD2. V lost 5 bases to trimming and J lost 6 bases; unmatched junction nucleotides: 4. The CDR3 contains 12 residues. The germline V gene encodes CDR1 MNHNS and CDR2 SASEGT. The chain's CDR3 is CASSLGGTEQYF. Here the CDR3 DNA reads TGTGCCAGCAGTTTGGGGGGGACCGAGCAGTACTTC.

The CDR3 nucleotides are TGTGCCAGCAGCCACCTAAGTACCTACGAGCAGTACTTC. It translates to CASSHLSTYEQYF. The rearrangement joins TRBV2 to TRBJ2-7; D unresolved. Trimming took off 6 bases at V and 2 bases at J, with 11 bases between the two ends. There are 13 residues in the CDR3. Germline V gene data show CDR1 as SNHLY and CDR2 as FYNNEI.

The chain couples TRBV6-5 to TRBJ1-2; 9 bases map to TRBD1. Germline loops: CDR1 MNHEY, CDR2 SVGAGI. Trimming took 0 bases from V and 1 from J; bases not matched to a gene: 0. This CDR3 comprises 15 residues. The CDR3 nucleotides read TGTGCCAGCAGTTACTCGGACAGGGGTAACTATGGCTACACCTTC. Encoded protein: CASSYSDRGNYGYTF.

The chain joins TRBV5-6 to TRBJ2-3; 9 bases map to TRBD1. The germline CDR1 and CDR2 sequences are SGHDT and YYEEEE. V shed 2 bases and J 9 bases; nucleotides not matched to a gene: 7. The CDR3 loop spans 14 amino acids. This CDR3 reads CASSFRDREGTQYF. The CDR3 coding sequence is TGTGCCAGCAGCTTCCGGGACAGGGAGGGAACGCAGTATTTT.

The chain recombines TRBV2 with TRBJ1-5, with no clear D. The V and J ends lost 1 base and 8 bases respectively, with 18 bases between them. The germline V gene encodes CDR1 SNHLY and CDR2 FYNNEI. This CDR3 is 16 amino acids long. The CDR3 DNA sequence: TGTGCCAGCAGTGAAGGAGCAGCCGTACTAAATGAGCCCCAGCATTTT. Its translation is CASSEGAAVLNEPQHF.

The V and J genes are TRBV27 and TRBJ2-7; TRBD1 aligns across 7 bases. The V and J ends lost 0 bases and 2 bases, in that order; junction bases with no gene match: 1. From germline, CDR1 is MNHEY and CDR2 SMNVEV (reference sequence). This CDR3 is built from 14 residues. As DNA, the CDR3 is TGTGCCAGCAGTTTATCGGGACAGACCTACGAGCAGTACTTC. It encodes CASSLSGQTYEQYF.

Only one count was recorded for this clone. The chain links TRBV28 to TRBJ2-2; D is unclear. The CDR3 length is 13 residues. Deletions cut 3 bases from V and 4 bases from J, with 6 bases between. Germline CDR1 is MDHEN and CDR2 is SYDVKM. The CDR3 is CASSFASTGELFF. The CDR3 DNA reads as TGTGCCAGCAGTTTTGCTTCCACCGGGGAGCTGTTTTTT. The full variable domain, rest sourced from reference TRBV28 and TRBJ2-2, is DVKVTQSSRYLVKRTGEKVFLECVQDMDHENMFWYRQDPGLGLRLIYFSYDVKMKEKGDIPEGYSVSREKKERFSLILESASTNQTSMYLCASSFASTGELFFGEGSRLTVL.

The chain links TRBV5-6 to TRBJ2-2; TRBD1 matches at 7 bases. This CDR3 comprises 14 residues. The trim removed 0 bases at V and 6 bases at J, leaving 2 bases unmatched. Germline CDR1 is SGHDT and CDR2 is YYEEEE. The CDR3 DNA reads as TGTGCCAGCAGCTTGGAAGGGGGCCCCGGGGAGCTGTTTTTT. It is translated as CASSLEGGPGELFF.

The chain employs TRBV4-3 and TRBJ2-5, with 8 bases identical to TRBD1. This CDR3 contains 14 residues. V lost 3 bases and J lost 5; bases outside the gene matches: 5. Germline lookup yields CDR1 LGHNA and CDR2 YSLEER. The CDR3 is CASSQGTGGETQYF. The DNA for the CDR3 is TGCGCCAGCAGCCAGGGGACAGGTGGGGAGACCCAGTACTTC.

The chain combines TRBV18 with TRBJ2-7; 8 nucleotides agree with TRBD2. J gave up 3 bases and V 2 bases, and 6 bases lay outside the gene matches. CDR3 length: 15 amino acids. Germline values: CDR1 KGHSH, CDR2 LQKENI. The CDR3 loop reads CASSPGAGAVYEQYF. Written as DNA, the CDR3 is TGTGCCAGCTCACCAGGAGCGGGAGCCGTCTACGAGCAGTACTTC.

The rearrangement links TRBV7-9 to TRBJ2-1; D might be TRBD2 (5 bases). Germline-derived CDR1 and CDR2 are SEHNR and FQNEAQ (reference sequence). Trimming shortened V by 4 bases and J by 0 bases, and 13 bases separated the two germline ends. This CDR3 spans 16 amino acids. The CDR3 protein is CASSSLTADSYNEQFF. DNA for the CDR3: TGTGCCAGCAGCTCCCTTACAGCGGACTCCTACAATGAGCAGTTCTTC.

The chain joins TRBV5-1 to TRBJ2-1; D is possibly TRBD2 (5 bases). This CDR3 comprises 16 residues. The V gene's germline CDR1 is SGHRS and CDR2 YFSETQ. The ends were cut back, 4 bases at V and 5 bases at J, with 19 bases in the middle. The CDR3: CASSPPLATLNNEQFF. The CDR3 nucleotides are TGCGCCAGCAGCCCCCCCTTAGCGACCCTCAACAATGAGCAGTTCTTC.

The CDR3 is CSAGVDGYTF. DNA for the CDR3: TGCAGTGCAGGGGTCGATGGCTACACCTTC. The J gene is TRBJ1-2, the V gene TRBV20-1, with D possibly being TRBD1 (5 bases). V was trimmed by 6 bases and J by 6 bases, leaving 8 bases between them. The CDR3 runs 10 residues. Germline V gene sequence: CDR1 DFQATT, CDR2 SNEGSKA (reference sequence).

The sample holds one count of this clone. The chain couples TRBV5-1 to TRBJ2-7, with D hard to call. The CDR3 has 13 residues. Germline values: CDR1 SGHRS, CDR2 YFSETQ. Trimming took off 0 bases at V and 5 bases at J, with 9 bases between the two ends. CDR3 DNA: TGCGCCAGCAGCTTGGTGTCTATGGACGAGCAGTACTTC. This gives the protein CASSLVSMDEQYF.

This chain uses TRBV23-1 with TRBJ1-2; D is unresolved. TRBV23-1 is classed as an ORF, of uncertain function. With 4 bases removed from V and 3 bases from J, the gap between germline ends came to 12 bases. The CDR3 loop spans 14 amino acids. This CDR3 reads CASSPSSDYYGYTF. CDR3 DNA: TGCGCCAGCAGTCCTTCCAGCGATTACTATGGCTACACCTTC.

This chain links TRBV7-2 with TRBJ2-7; D gene uncertain. Trimming cost V 3 bases and J 4 bases, with 16 bases left between them. The CDR3 totals 15 residues. The germline V gene has CDR1 SGHTA and CDR2 FQGNSA. The DNA of the CDR3 is TGTGCCAGCAGCTTTCTTTTTGATGGTAGTTACGAGCAGTACTTC. Protein product: CASSFLFDGSYEQYF.

This chain joins TRBV4-1 and TRBJ2-5, with D perhaps TRBD1 (5 bases). Germline CDR1 reads MGHRA; CDR2 reads YSYEKL. The CDR3 has 14 residues. Trimming took 3 bases from V and 5 from J, leaving 13 bases between them. DNA for the CDR3: TGCGCCAGCAGCCATACTCAGGGTGGGGAGACCCAGTACTTC. Amino acid sequence: CASSHTQGGETQYF.

This clone ranks as medium-sized. This chain joins TRBV19 and TRBJ2-5, with D perhaps TRBD1 or TRBD2 (6 bases each). The CDR3 totals 13 residues. The germline gives CDR1 LNHDA, CDR2 SQIVND (reference sequence). V lost 5 bases to trimming and J lost 4 bases, with 11 bases between them. The CDR3 region has the DNA TGTGCCAGTAGTTGGGGGGCCGGAGAGACCCAGTACTTC. Protein product: CASSWGAGETQYF. The full variable domain, completed using reference TRBV19 and TRBJ2-5, is DGGITQSPKYLFRKEGQNVTLSCEQNLNHDAMYWYRQDPGQGLRLIYYSQIVNDFQKGDIAEGYSVSREKKESFPLTVTSAQKNPTAFYLCASSWGAGETQYFGPGTRLLVL.

The chain employs TRBV2 and TRBJ1-5; 8 bases fit TRBD1. The CDR3 runs to 17 residues. V was clipped by 6 bases and J by 0 bases; unmatched bases: 10. The germline CDR1 and CDR2 sequences are SNHLY and FYNNEI. The CDR3 DNA reads TGTGCCAGCAGAGCCGTGACAGGGGAGGATAGCAATCAGCCCCAGCATTTT. It encodes CASRAVTGEDSNQPQHF.

The count of this clone is one. This chain uses TRBV29-1 with TRBJ1-5, with 10 positions matching TRBD1. The trim removed 5 bases at V and 2 bases at J, leaving 9 bases unmatched. Germline assignment: CDR1 SQVTM and CDR2 ANQGSEA. CDR3 length equals 16 residues. The CDR3 DNA follows: TGCAGCGTTATCGACAGGGGGCGGCAGGGCAATCAGCCCCAGCATTTT. It encodes CSVIDRGRQGNQPQHF.

CDR3 DNA: TGCAGCGTTGAATACCCTCTCGAGGGCTACACCTTC. Encoded protein: CSVEYPLEGYTF. The gene calls are TRBV29-1 and TRBJ1-2; no clear D. The germline V gene has CDR1 SQVTM and CDR2 ANQGSEA. The CDR3 has 12 residues. Trimming stripped 2 bases from V and 8 bases from J, with 12 bases between.

The CDR3 nucleotides are TGTGCCAGCAGCTGGTCCACGGGCAGGGCCGACACAGATACGCAGTATTTT. Translating gives CASSWSTGRADTDTQYF. The rearrangement uses TRBV7-6 and TRBJ2-3; D may be TRBD1 (5 bases). This CDR3 contains 17 residues. V was pared by 4 bases and J by 2 bases, with 19 bases between. The germline V gene has CDR1 SGHVS and CDR2 FNYEAQ.

The chain has TRBV9 and TRBJ1-5; tentative D call: TRBD1 (5 bases). With 4 bases removed from V and 1 base from J, the gap between germline ends came to 6 bases. The CDR3 spans 13 residues. The germline gives CDR1 SGDLS, CDR2 YYNGEE. The CDR3 reads CASSRGSNQPQHF. The CDR3, as DNA: TGTGCCAGCAGCAGGGGAAGCAATCAGCCCCAGCATTTT.

In this sample, this clone turned up a few times. V gene TRBV5-1 combines with J gene TRBJ2-7; TRBD1 matches at 7 bases. The trim removed 4 bases at V and 3 bases at J, leaving 4 bases unmatched. The CDR3 length is 13 residues. Germline assignment: CDR1 SGHRS and CDR2 YFSETQ. CDR3 bases: TGCGCCAGCAGCCGGGACAGCCACTACGAGCAGTACTTC. As protein: CASSRDSHYEQYF. Drawing the rest from reference TRBV5-1 and TRBJ2-7, the complete variable domain is KAGVTQTPRYLIKTRGQQVTLSCSPISGHRSVSWYQQTPGQGLQFLFEYFSETQRNKGNFPGRFSGRQFSNSRSEMNVSTLELGDSALYLCASSRDSHYEQYFGPGTRLTVT.

This chain links TRBV6-6 with TRBJ2-1; D remains unclear. Germline values: CDR1 MNHNY, CDR2 SVGAGI (reference sequence). The V gene lost 9 bases and the J gene lost 3 bases, with 9 bases spanning the gap. CDR3 length: 12 amino acids. CDR3 in DNA: TGTGCCAGTTCCCGGCTCTACAATGAGCAGTTCTTC. Translated, it gives CASSRLYNEQFF.